This T cell receptor beta chain was captured in a study of shared clonotypes between healthy human individuals. CDR3 length equals 11 residues. Germline V gene data show CDR1 as SGHNT and CDR2 as YYREEE (reference sequence). The germline V and J ends were trimmed by 5 bases and 7 bases, with 7 bases remaining between them. TCRdb keeps only in-frame clones here, not all; method: immunoSEQ multiplex PCR. The data show hundreds of thousands of clones, with roughly 95% seen just once and approximately 0.12% held by the top ten. Notes on this clone: The sample has other DNA sequences that encode this CDR3 too.

Terminally differentiated effector memory CD45RA+ cells were excluded by CCR7 positive selection of CD45RO-negative cells. This sequence originates from a woman in her thirties in good health. The sequenced material came from naive CD8+ T cells sorted from blood. The chain carries TRBV5-4 and TRBJ2-1; D unclear. CDR3 DNA sequence: TGTGCCAGCAGTCTTCTTAATGAGCAGTTCTTC. Translation: CASSLLNEQFF.